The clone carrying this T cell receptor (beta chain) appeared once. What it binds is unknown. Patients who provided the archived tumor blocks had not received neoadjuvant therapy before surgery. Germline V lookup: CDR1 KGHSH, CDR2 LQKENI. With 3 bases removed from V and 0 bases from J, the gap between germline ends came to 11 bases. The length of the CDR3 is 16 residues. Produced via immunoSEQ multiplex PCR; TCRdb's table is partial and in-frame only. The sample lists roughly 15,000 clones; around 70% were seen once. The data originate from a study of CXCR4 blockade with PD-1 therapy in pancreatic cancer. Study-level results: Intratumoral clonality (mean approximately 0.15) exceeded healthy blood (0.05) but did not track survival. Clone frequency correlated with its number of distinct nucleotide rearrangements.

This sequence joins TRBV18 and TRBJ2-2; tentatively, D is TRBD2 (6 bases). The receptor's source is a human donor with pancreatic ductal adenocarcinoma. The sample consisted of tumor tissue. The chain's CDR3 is CASSPGGGANTGELFF. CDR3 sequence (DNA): TGTGCCAGCTCACCGGGGGGAGGCGCGAACACCGGGGAGCTGTTTTTT.